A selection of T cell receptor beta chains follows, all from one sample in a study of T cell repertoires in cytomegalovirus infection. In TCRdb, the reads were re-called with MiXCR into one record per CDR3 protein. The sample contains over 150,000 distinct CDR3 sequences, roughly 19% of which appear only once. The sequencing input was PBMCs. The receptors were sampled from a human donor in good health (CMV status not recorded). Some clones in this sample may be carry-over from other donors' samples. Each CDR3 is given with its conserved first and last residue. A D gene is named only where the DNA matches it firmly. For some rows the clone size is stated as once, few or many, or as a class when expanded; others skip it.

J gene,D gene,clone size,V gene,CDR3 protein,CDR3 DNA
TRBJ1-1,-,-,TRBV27,CASSFGQGIATEAFF,TGTGCCAGCAGTTTTGGGCAGGGTATTGCCACTGAAGCTTTCTTT
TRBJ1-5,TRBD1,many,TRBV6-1,CASSATDRGPQPQHF,TGTGCCAGCAGTGCAACGGACAGGGGACCTCAGCCCCAGCATTTT
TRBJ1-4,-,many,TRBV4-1,CASSLDPGSLEKLFF,TGCGCCAGCAGCCTAGACCCAGGGTCTTTGGAAAAACTGTTTTTT
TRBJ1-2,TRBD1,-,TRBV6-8,CASSYLGQGSDGYTF,TGTGCCAGCAGTTACCTGGGACAGGGGAGCGATGGCTACACCTTC
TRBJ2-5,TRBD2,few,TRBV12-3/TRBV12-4,CASSPSGGETQYF,TGTGCCAGCAGCCCTTCGGGGGGAGAGACCCAGTACTTC
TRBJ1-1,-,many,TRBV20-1,CRGRDRRTLKLSLDPEAFF,-
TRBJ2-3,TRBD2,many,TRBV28,CASSLVLRVVTSGTDTQYF,TGTGCCAGCAGTTTAGTTCTCAGGGTGGTGACTAGCGGCACAGATACGCAGTATTTT
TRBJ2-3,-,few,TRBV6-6,CASSQLVGTDTQYF,TGTGCCAGCAGTCAACTAGTTGGCACAGATACGCAGTATTTT
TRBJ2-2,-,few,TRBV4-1,CASSLPRGDANTGELFF,TGCGCCAGCAGCCTCCCCAGGGGCGATGCGAACACCGGGGAGCTGTTTTTT
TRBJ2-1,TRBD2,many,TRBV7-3,CATPQGTSSELTSYNEQFF,TGTGCCACCCCTCAGGGGACTAGCTCTGAACTGACCTCCTACAATGAGCAGTTCTTC
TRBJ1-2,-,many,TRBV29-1,CSVDRYSDGYTF,TGCAGCGTTGACAGGTACTCCGATGGCTACACCTTC
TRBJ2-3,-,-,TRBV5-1,CASSKNGGTFTDTQYF,TGCGCCAGCAGCAAAAACGGGGGAACTTTCACAGATACGCAGTATTTT
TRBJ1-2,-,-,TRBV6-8,CASSRGRTYYGYTF,TGTGCCAGCAGTCGGGGCAGGACCTACTATGGCTACACCTTC
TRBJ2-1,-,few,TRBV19,CASQLDGGYNEQFF,TGTGCCAGCCAATTAGACGGAGGGTACAATGAGCAGTTCTTC
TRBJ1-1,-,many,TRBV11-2,CASSLIMNTEAFF,TGTGCCAGCAGCCTGATAATGAACACTGAAGCTTTCTTT
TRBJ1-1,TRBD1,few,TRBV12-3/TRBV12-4,CASTPSGTGGITEAFF,TGTGCCAGCACTCCGTCCGGGACAGGGGGCATTACTGAAGCTTTCTTT
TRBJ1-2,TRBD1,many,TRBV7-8,CASRGTVGSYTF,TGTGCCAGCAGAGGGACAGTTGGAAGCTACACCTTC
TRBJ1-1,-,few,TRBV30,CAWSASPGPVF,TGTGCCTGGAGTGCCTCCCCGGGACCCGTTTTT
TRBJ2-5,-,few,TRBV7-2,CASSLERGEETQYF,TGTGCCAGCAGCTTAGAACGAGGGGAAGAGACCCAGTACTTC
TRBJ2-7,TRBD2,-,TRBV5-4,CASSHNRDYVQYF,TGTGCCAGCAGCCATAATAGGGACTACGTGCAGTACTTC
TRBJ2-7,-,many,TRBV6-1,CASSGPLGHEQYF,TGTGCCAGCAGTGGACCTCTTGGGCACGAGCAGTACTTC
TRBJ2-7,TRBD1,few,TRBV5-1,CASGKQGYEQYF,TGCGCCAGCGGCAAACAGGGGTACGAGCAGTACTTC
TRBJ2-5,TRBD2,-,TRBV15,CDTSRGDGGSQGTQYF,TGTGACACCAGCAGAGGCGACGGGGGGAGCCAAGGGACCCAGTACTTC
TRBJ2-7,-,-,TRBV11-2,CASSLTGRSSYEQYF,TGTGCCAGCAGCTTAACCGGCCGAAGCTCCTACGAGCAGTACTTC
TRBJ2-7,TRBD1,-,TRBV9,CASSGSGTGYEQYF,TGTGCCAGCAGCGGCTCCGGGACAGGGTACGAGCAGTACTTC
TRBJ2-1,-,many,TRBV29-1,CSAQRGYNEQFF,TGCAGCGCCCAGAGGGGGTACAATGAGCAGTTCTTC
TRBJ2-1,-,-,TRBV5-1,CASSLVPGDYNEQFF,TGCGCCAGCAGCTTGGTCCCTGGAGACTACAATGAGCAGTTCTTC
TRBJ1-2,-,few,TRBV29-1,CSVEQGAPDYGYTF,TGCAGCGTAGAACAGGGAGCCCCTGACTATGGCTACACCTTC
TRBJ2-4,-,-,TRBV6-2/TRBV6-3,CAISQDSIQYF,TGTGCCATCAGTCAAGACAGCATTCAGTACTTC
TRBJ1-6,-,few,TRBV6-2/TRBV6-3,CASSPGTINSPLHF,TGTGCCAGCAGTCCCGGGACAATTAATTCACCCCTCCACTTT
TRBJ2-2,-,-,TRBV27,CASSRVSGELFF,TGTGCCAGCAGCCGAGTTAGCGGGGAGCTGTTTTTT
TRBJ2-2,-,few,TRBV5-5,CASGSGSSASTGELFF,TGTGCCAGCGGGTCGGGATCTAGCGCCTCCACCGGGGAGCTGTTTTTT
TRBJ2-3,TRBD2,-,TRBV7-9,CASSQLMTSGSTDTQYF,TGTGCCAGCAGCCAACTCATGACTAGCGGGAGCACAGATACGCAGTATTTT
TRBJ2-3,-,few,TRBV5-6,CASSLDSTDTQYF,TGTGCCAGCAGCCTGGACAGCACAGATACGCAGTATTTT
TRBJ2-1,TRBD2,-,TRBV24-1,CATTSGSHNEQFF,TGTGCCACCACTAGCGGGAGCCACAATGAGCAGTTCTTC
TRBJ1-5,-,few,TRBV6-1,CASSEASVSNQPQHF,TGTGCCAGCAGTGAAGCCAGCGTAAGCAATCAGCCCCAGCATTTT
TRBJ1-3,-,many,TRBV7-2,CASSLGTVSGNTIYF,TGTGCCAGCAGCTTAGGAACGGTCTCTGGAAACACCATATATTTT
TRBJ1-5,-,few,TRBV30,CAWSVGTANQPQHF,TGTGCCTGGAGTGTTGGGACGGCCAATCAGCCCCAGCATTTT
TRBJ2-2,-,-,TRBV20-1,CSATGPTYTGELFF,TGCAGTGCTACCGGGCCTACGTACACCGGGGAGCTGTTTTTT
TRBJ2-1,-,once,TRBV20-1,CSATLRGSYNEQFF,TGCAGTGCTACCCTGAGGGGTTCCTACAATGAGCAGTTCTTC
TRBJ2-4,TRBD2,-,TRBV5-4,CATRAAGGPDDIQYF,TGTGCCACAAGAGCGGCGGGGGGGCCGGACGACATTCAGTACTTC
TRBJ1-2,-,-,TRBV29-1,CSVEQGNPNYGYTF,TGCAGCGTTGAACAGGGGAATCCTAACTATGGCTACACCTTC
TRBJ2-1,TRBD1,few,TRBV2,CASSVGQSVNEQFF,TGTGCCAGCAGTGTGGGACAGAGCGTTAATGAGCAGTTCTTC
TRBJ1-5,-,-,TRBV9,CASSVSGSNQPQHF,TGTGCCAGCAGCGTTTCAGGAAGCAATCAGCCCCAGCATTTT
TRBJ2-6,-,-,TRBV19,CASSPDSGANVLTF,TGTGCCAGTAGTCCGGACTCTGGGGCCAACGTCCTGACTTTC
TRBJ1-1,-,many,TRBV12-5,CASGIGAGNTEAFF,TGTGCTAGTGGCATCGGGGCAGGGAACACTGAAGCTTTCTTT
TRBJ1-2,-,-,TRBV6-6,CASSRREIYGYTF,TGTGCCAGCAGCCGAAGAGAAATCTATGGCTACACCTTC
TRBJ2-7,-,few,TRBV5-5,CASSAGGDLTYEQYF,TGTGCCAGCTCCGCTGGGGGAGACCTAACCTACGAGCAGTACTTC
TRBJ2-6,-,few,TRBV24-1,CATSEGRSGANVLTF,TGTGCCACCAGTGAAGGGCGCTCTGGGGCCAACGTCCTGACTTTC
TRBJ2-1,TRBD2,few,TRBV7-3,CASSPEIAGGHEQFF,TGTGCCAGCAGCCCCGAGATAGCGGGAGGGCATGAGCAGTTCTTC
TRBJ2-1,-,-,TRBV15,CATSRAREQFF,TGTGCCACCAGCAGAGCAAGGGAGCAGTTCTTC
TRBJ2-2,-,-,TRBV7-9,CASTSGPGELFF,TGTGCCAGCACCTCGGGTCCCGGGGAGCTGTTTTTT
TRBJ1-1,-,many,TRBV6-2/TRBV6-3,CASSYEGTPYTEAFF,TGTGCCAGCAGTTACGAGGGGACACCTTACACTGAAGCTTTCTTT
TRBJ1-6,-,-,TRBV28,CASSPGGIASPLHF,TGTGCCAGCAGTCCCGGCGGTATAGCTTCACCCCTCCACTTT
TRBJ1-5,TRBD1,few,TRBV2,CASSDLTGHSNQPQHF,TGTGCCAGCAGTGACCTGACAGGGCATAGCAATCAGCCCCAGCATTTT
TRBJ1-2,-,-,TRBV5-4,CASSLEYAKTF,TGTGCCAGCAGCTTGGAATACGCGAAGACCTTC
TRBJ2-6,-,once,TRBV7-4,CASSPSGGANVLTF,TGTGCCAGCAGCCCCTCGGGAGGGGCCAACGTCCTGACTTTC
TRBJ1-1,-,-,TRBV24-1,CATSDDQNTEAFF,TGTGCCACCAGTGATGATCAGAACACTGAAGCTTTCTTT
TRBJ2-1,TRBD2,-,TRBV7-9,CPSSAKRDSYNEQFF,TGTCCCAGCAGCGCGAAGCGGGACTCCTACAATGAGCAGTTCTTC